This TCR beta chain comes out of a study of T cells in Graves' hyperthyroidism and ophthalmopathy. Germline V CDR1 and CDR2: DFQATT, SNEGSKA (reference sequence). V lost 8 bases to trimming and J lost 3 bases; unmatched junction nucleotides: 4. The CDR3 runs to 12 residues. TCR beta CDR3 region amplification was performed from RNA transcripts. TCR CDR3 underwent first-round RT-PCR with the HTBI primer set. TCRdb ran MiXCR on the multiplex PCR reads and lists one entry per CDR3 protein. The table shows roughly 700,000 distinct CDR3 sequences, with approximately 40% occurring only once. The chain combines TRBV20-1 with TRBJ1-2; 9 bases match TRBD1. The clonotype was recovered from a woman between 35 and 50 years old with Graves' hyperthyroidism. Sequencing was carried out using blood. DNA for the CDR3: TGCAGTCGGGGACAGGGCGACTATGGCTACACCTTC. Residues: CSRGQGDYGYTF.